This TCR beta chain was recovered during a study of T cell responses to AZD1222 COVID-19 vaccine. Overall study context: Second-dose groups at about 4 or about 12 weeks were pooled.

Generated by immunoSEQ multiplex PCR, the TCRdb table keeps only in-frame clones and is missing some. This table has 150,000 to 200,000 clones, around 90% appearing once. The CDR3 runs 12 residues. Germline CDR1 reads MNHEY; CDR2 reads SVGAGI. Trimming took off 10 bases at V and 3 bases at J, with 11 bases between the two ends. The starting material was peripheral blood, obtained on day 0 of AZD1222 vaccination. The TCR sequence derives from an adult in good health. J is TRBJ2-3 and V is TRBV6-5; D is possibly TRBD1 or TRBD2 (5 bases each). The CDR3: CATRDATDTQYF. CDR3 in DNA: TGTGCCACTAGGGACGCGACAGATACGCAGTATTTT.